These T cell receptor beta chains were read from a single sample in a study of T cell changes during pregnancy in multiple sclerosis. The method was immunoSEQ multiplex PCR; TCRdb's version includes in-frame clones alone and lacks a portion of them. In the table there are about 83,000 clones, 90% to 95% of which are singletons. This material consisted of peripheral blood, taken in the second trimester of pregnancy. The receptors were sampled from a female donor with multiple sclerosis, enrolled in a pregnancy study. CDR3s include the opening cysteine and the closing phenylalanine or tryptophan. Each record gives: CDR3 protein, CDR3 DNA, V gene, J gene, D gene, clone size. D genes are given only for firm matches. Rows give clone size only sometimes, using once, few, many, or a class for an expanded clone.

CDR3: CASSDSPGRADTGELFF
DNA: TGTGCCAGCAGTGACTCTCCCGGGAGGGCTGACACCGGGGAGCTGTTTTTT
V: TRBV6-4
J: TRBJ2-2
D: TRBD2
size: once

CDR3: CASSTGQSSYEQYF
DNA: TGTGCCAGCAGCACGGGACAGAGCTCCTACGAGCAGTACTTC
V: TRBV5-4
J: TRBJ2-7
D: TRBD1
size: .

CDR3: CASSFGLAGDFRDEQFF
DNA: TGTGCCAGCAGTTTCGGACTAGCGGGAGATTTTCGCGATGAGCAGTTCTTC
V: TRBV28
J: TRBJ2-1
D: TRBD2
size: .

CDR3: CASSYGTDYEQYF
DNA: TGTGCCAGCAGTTACGGGACAGACTACGAGCAGTACTTC
V: TRBV6-5
J: TRBJ2-7
D: TRBD1
size: .

CDR3: CASSQVQGFGTGELFF
DNA: TGTGCCAGCAGCCAAGTGCAGGGGTTTGGCACCGGGGAGCTGTTTTTT
V: TRBV14
J: TRBJ2-2
D: .
size: .

CDR3: CASREQASYEQYF
DNA: TGTGCCAGCAGAGAACAGGCGTCCTACGAGCAGTACTTC
V: TRBV27
J: TRBJ2-7
D: .
size: .

CDR3: CASSLAGGNTEAFF
DNA: TGTGCCAGCAGCTTAGCAGGGGGGAACACTGAAGCTTTCTTT
V: TRBV13
J: TRBJ1-1
D: TRBD1
size: .

CDR3: CASSLSALRSGNTIYF
DNA: TGTGCCAGCAGCTTATCCGCGCTCCGCTCTGGAAACACCATATATTTT
V: TRBV7-2
J: TRBJ1-3
D: .
size: .

CDR3: CASSLRVPPGYTF
DNA: TGTGCCAGCAGTTTAAGAGTGCCCCCCGGCTACACCTTC
V: TRBV28
J: TRBJ1-2
D: .
size: .

CDR3: CASSMNRPYEQYF
DNA: TGTGCCAGTAGTATGAACAGGCCCTACGAGCAGTACTTC
V: TRBV19
J: TRBJ2-7
D: .
size: .

CDR3: CASSPARRQRVDQPQHF
DNA: TGCGCCAGCAGTCCCGCTCGGAGGCAGCGGGTCGATCAGCCCCAGCATTTT
V: TRBV23-1
J: TRBJ1-5
D: .
size: .

CDR3: CASSLSSGSYNEQFF
DNA: TGTGCCAGCAGTTTAAGTAGCGGCTCCTACAATGAGCAGTTCTTC
V: TRBV28
J: TRBJ2-1
D: .
size: .

CDR3: CASSLVLLVQPQHF
DNA: TGTGCCAGCAGTTTGGTACTCCTTGTGCAGCCCCAGCATTTT
V: TRBV28
J: TRBJ1-5
D: .
size: few

CDR3: CASSLLAGGSTDTQYF
DNA: TGTGCCAGCTCTCTATTAGCGGGAGGGAGCACAGATACGCAGTATTTT
V: TRBV18
J: TRBJ2-3
D: TRBD2
size: .